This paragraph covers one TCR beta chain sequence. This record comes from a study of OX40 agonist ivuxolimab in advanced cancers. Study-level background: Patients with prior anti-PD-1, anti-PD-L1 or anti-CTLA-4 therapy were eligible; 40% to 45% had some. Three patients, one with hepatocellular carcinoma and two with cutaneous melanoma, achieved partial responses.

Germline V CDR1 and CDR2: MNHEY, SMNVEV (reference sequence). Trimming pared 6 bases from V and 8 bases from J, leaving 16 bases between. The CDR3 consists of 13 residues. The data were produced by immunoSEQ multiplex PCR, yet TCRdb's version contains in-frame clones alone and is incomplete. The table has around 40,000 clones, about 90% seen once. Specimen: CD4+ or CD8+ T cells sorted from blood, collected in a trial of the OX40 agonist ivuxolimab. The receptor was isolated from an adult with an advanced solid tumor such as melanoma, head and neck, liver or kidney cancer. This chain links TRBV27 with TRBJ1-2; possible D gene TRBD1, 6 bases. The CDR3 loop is CASSYQGMHGYTF. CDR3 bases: TGTGCCAGCAGCTATCAGGGGATGCACGGCTACACCTTC.